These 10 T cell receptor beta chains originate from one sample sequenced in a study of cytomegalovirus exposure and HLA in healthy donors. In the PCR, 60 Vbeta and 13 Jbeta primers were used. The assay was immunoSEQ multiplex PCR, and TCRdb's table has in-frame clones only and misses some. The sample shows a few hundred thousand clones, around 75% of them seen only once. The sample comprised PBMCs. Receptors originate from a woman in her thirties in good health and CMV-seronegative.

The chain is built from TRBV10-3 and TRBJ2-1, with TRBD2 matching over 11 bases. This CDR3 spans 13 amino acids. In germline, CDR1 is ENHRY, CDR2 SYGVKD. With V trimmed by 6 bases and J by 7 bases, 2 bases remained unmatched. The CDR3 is CAISWTSGNEQFF. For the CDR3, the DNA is TGTGCCATCAGCTGGACTAGCGGGAATGAGCAGTTCTTC.

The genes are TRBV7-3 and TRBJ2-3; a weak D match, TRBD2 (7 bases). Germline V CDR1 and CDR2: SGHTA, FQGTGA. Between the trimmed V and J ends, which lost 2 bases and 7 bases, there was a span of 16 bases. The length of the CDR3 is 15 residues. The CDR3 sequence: CASSLVAGAGNTQYF. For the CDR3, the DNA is TGTGCCAGCAGCTTAGTGGCGGGGGCCGGGAATACGCAGTATTTT.

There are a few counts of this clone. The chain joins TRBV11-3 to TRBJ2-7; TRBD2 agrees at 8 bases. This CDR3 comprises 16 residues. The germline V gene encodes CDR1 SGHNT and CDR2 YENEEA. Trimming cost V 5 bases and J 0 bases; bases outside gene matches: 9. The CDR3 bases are TGTGCCAGCAGCCCGCTCGGGGGGGCCCGCTCCTACGAGCAGTACTTC. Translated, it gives CASSPLGGARSYEQYF.

As DNA, the CDR3 is TGTGCCAGCAGTCCCCTAGGGAGGAGGTACACCGGGGAGCTGTTTTTT. It yields the protein CASSPLGRRYTGELFF. The J gene is TRBJ2-2, the V gene TRBV27; possible D gene TRBD2, 6 bases. Looked up from germline, CDR1 is MNHEY and CDR2 is SMNVEV (reference sequence). The CDR3 totals 16 residues. Trimming cost V 5 bases and J 3 bases, with 16 bases left between them.

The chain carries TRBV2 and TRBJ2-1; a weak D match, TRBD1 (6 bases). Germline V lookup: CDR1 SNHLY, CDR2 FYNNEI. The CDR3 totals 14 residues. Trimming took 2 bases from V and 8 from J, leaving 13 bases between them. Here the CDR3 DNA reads TGTGCCAGCAGTGAAATACAGGGATTCTATGAGCAGTTCTTC. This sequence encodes CASSEIQGFYEQFF.

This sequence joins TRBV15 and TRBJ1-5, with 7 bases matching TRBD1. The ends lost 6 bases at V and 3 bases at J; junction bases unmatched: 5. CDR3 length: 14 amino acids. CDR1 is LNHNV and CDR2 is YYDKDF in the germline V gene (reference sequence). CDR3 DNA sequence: TGTGCCACCAGTTCAGGGGGGAACAATCAGCCCCAGCATTTT. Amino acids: CATSSGGNNQPQHF.

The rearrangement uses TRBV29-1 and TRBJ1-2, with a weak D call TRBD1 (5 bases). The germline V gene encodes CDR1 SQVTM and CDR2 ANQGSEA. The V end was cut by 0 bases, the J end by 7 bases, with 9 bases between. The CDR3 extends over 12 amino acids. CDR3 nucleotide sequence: TGCAGCGTTGAAGAGGTAGGGGTTGGCTACACCTTC. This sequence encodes CSVEEVGVGYTF.

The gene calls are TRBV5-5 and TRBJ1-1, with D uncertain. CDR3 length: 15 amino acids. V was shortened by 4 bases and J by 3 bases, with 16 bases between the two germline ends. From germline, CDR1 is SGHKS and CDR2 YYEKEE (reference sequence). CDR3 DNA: TGTGCCAGCAGCCAAGATCGGTACAGAGACACTGAAGCTTTCTTT. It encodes CASSQDRYRDTEAFF. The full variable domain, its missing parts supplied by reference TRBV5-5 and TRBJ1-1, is DAGVTQSPTHLIKTRGQQVTLRCSPISGHKSVSWYQQVLGQGPQFIFQYYEKEERGRGNFPDRFSARQFPNYSSELNVNALLLGDSALYLCASSQDRYRDTEAFFGQGTRLTVV.

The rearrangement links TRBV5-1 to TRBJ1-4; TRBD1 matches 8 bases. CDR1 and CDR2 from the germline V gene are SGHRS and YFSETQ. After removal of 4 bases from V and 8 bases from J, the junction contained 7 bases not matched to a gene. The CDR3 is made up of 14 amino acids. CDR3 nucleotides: TGCGCCAGCAGCCCGCAGGGGGCTCAAGAAAAACTGTTTTTT. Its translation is CASSPQGAQEKLFF.

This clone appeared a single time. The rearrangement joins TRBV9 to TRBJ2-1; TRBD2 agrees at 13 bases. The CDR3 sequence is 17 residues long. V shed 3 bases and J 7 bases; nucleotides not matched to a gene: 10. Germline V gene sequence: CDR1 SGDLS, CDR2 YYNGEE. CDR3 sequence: CASSDPTSGRAGNEQFF. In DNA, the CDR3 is TGTGCCAGCAGCGACCCTACTAGCGGGAGGGCCGGGAATGAGCAGTTCTTC.